Described below is a single TCR beta chain sequence and its context. The antigen is not known. These data come from a study of shared clonotypes between healthy human individuals. Study-wide points: At large depth, rarefaction still showed sorted-subset sequencing to be incomplete.

This CDR3 contains 16 residues. The J segment lost 7 bases and the V segment lost 4 bases, leaving 6 bases of the junction unmatched. CDR1 is SNHLY and CDR2 is FYNNEI in the germline V gene. Clones were sequenced by immunoSEQ multiplex PCR, and TCRdb holds only the in-frame ones, with some missing. The sample holds about 1.1 million clones, about 84% seen once. This chain connects TRBV2 to TRBJ2-3; 15 bases map to TRBD2. The specimen sequenced was memory CD4+ T cells from PBMCs. Subset meaning: CD45RA-negative fraction. This clonotype originated in a young man in good health. Some clones in this sample may be carry-over from other donors' samples. In DNA form, the CDR3 reads TGTGCCAGCAGTGGGGGACTAGCGGGAGGAGGGTATACGCAGTATTTT. This encodes CASSGGLAGGGYTQYF.